Shown below are 12 T cell receptor beta chains from a single sample sequenced in a study of T cells in Graves' hyperthyroidism and ophthalmopathy. TCR beta CDR3 regions were amplified from RNA. When the TCR CDR3 underwent first-round RT-PCR, the HTBI primer set was used. TCRdb re-called the multiplex PCR reads with MiXCR, one entry per CDR3 protein. This sample has 300,000 to 400,000 distinct CDR3 sequences, with roughly 23% found just once. Sequencing used blood. Source of these receptors: a woman between 50 and 59 years old with Graves' hyperthyroidism.

Concerning this clonotype: This may stem from a read error, because a much larger clone lies one nucleotide away. The chain recombines TRBV12-5 with TRBJ2-3, with D uncertain. Germline CDR1 and CDR2: LGHNT and FRNRAP. This CDR3 comprises 12 residues. The germline V and J ends were trimmed by 2 bases and 8 bases, with 8 bases remaining between them. The CDR3 spells CASGLTEGTQYF. CDR3 DNA: TGTGCTAGTGGTTTGACAGAAGGTACGCAGTATTTT.

Turning to this clonotype: Given a much more abundant clone one base away, this may be a read error. The rearrangement joins TRBV30 to TRBJ1-4; TRBD1 agrees at 8 bases. Germline values: CDR1 GTSNPN, CDR2 SVGIG (reference sequence). This CDR3 has 15 amino acids. The CDR3 region has the DNA TGTGCCCGGAGTGCCAGACAGGGGAATAATGAAAAACTGTTTTTT. Protein sequence: CARSARQGNNEKLFF.

The chain carries TRBV11-2 and TRBJ1-1; D is unresolved. The V and J ends lost 1 base and 1 base respectively, with 13 bases between them. The CDR3 runs 16 residues. From germline, CDR1 is SGHAT and CDR2 FQNNGV. In DNA form, the CDR3 reads TGTGCCAGCAGCTTAGGCGGCGAACCTAAGAACACTGAAGCTTTCTTT. Its translation is CASSLGGEPKNTEAFF. The variable domain in full, with the rest retrieved from reference TRBV11-2 and TRBJ1-1, is EAGVAQSPRYKIIEKRQSVAFWCNPISGHATLYWYQQILGQGPKLLIQFQNNGVVDDSQLPKDRFSAERLKGVDSTLKIQPAKLEDSAVYLCASSLGGEPKNTEAFFGQGTRLTVV.

This clonotype occurred a few times. This rearrangement joins TRBV10-3 to TRBJ2-1; D remains ambiguous. This CDR3 has 11 residues. Between the trimmed V and J ends, which lost 6 bases and 9 bases, there was a span of 9 bases. CDR1 and CDR2 from the germline V gene are ENHRY and SYGVKD. This CDR3 is CAISNKVEQFF. The CDR3 coding sequence is TGTGCCATCAGCAACAAGGTTGAGCAGTTCTTC.

This clonotype occurred a few times. The J gene is TRBJ1-4, the V gene TRBV5-1, with a tentative D call TRBD1 (5 bases). V was pared by 4 bases and J by 4 bases, with 14 bases between. Germline assignment: CDR1 SGHRS and CDR2 YFSETQ. CDR3 size: 15 residues. CDR3 in DNA: TGCGCCAGCAGCCCCCGGGACGGCCGTAATGAAAAACTGTTTTTT. Translated, it gives CASSPRDGRNEKLFF.

This clonotype was observed a few times. V gene TRBV14 combines with J gene TRBJ1-2, with 8 bases that match TRBD1. The CDR3 sequence is 16 residues long. V was clipped by 2 bases and J by 4 bases; unmatched bases: 9. Germline V lookup: CDR1 SGHDN, CDR2 FVKESK. CDR3 protein: CASSQIAIQGGYGYTF. The DNA of the CDR3 is TGTGCCAGCAGCCAAATCGCGATACAGGGGGGCTATGGCTACACCTTC.

This clonotype was seen many times. The CDR3 loop reads CASSQTLTGQPQHF. The CDR3 DNA follows: TGTGCCAGCAGCCAAACCTTGACAGGTCAGCCCCAGCATTTT. V gene TRBV7-2 combines with J gene TRBJ1-5; a weak D match, TRBD1 (6 bases). V was shortened by 5 bases and J by 6 bases, with 14 bases between the two germline ends. The germline V gene has CDR1 SGHTA and CDR2 FQGNSA. This CDR3 is built from 14 residues.

This clonotype showed up just a few times. The chain carries TRBV19 and TRBJ1-1, with unresolved D. V was trimmed by 4 bases and J by 5 bases, leaving 17 bases between them. The CDR3 extends over 15 amino acids. Germline assignment: CDR1 LNHDA and CDR2 SQIVND (reference sequence). CDR3 DNA sequence: TGTGCCAGTAGTACGACGGGCCTTCGGGAGACTGAAGCTTTCTTT. Translation gives CASSTTGLRETEAFF.

This clonotype was counted many times. V is TRBV7-9 and J is TRBJ1-1; D may be TRBD1 (5 bases). This CDR3 has 15 residues. CDR1 and CDR2 (germline): SEHNR, FQNEAQ (reference sequence). V was cut by 5 bases and J by 0 bases, with 13 bases left in between. The CDR3 sequence: CASSLGGVLNTEAFF. As DNA, the CDR3 is TGTGCCAGCAGCCTCGGGGGGGTGCTGAACACTGAAGCTTTCTTT.

The chain couples TRBV5-1 to TRBJ2-7; D unclear. V was cut by 1 base and J by 2 bases, with 10 bases left in between. The CDR3 consists of 14 residues. Germline V gives CDR1 SGHRS, CDR2 YFSETQ. CDR3 nucleotide sequence: TGCGCCAGCAGCTTGTTACCTGGGCCCTACGAGCAGTACTTC. It translates to CASSLLPGPYEQYF.

This clonotype was counted ten times or more. The gene calls are TRBV10-2 and TRBJ2-7, with 8 bases identical to TRBD1. In germline, CDR1 is WSHSY, CDR2 SAAADI. With V trimmed by 7 bases and J by 3 bases, 8 bases remained unmatched. CDR3 size: 14 residues. In DNA form, the CDR3 reads TGCGCCAGCAAACCGACAGGGGAATTCTACGAGCAGTACTTC. Translated: CASKPTGEFYEQYF.

This clonotype came up a few times. The CDR3 bases are TGTGCCATCAGTGAGGCGGATGCTGAAGCTTTCTTT. As protein: CAISEADAEAFF. V usage is TRBV10-3 and J usage is TRBJ1-1, with D uncertain. V was cut by 2 bases and J by 6 bases, with 7 bases left in between. The germline gives CDR1 ENHRY, CDR2 SYGVKD. The CDR3 extends over 12 amino acids.